A selection of T cell receptor beta chains follows, all from one sample in a study of T cell responses to AZD1222 COVID-19 vaccine. Sequenced by immunoSEQ multiplex PCR; TCRdb stores in-frame clones only, minus some. The sample records 150,000 to 200,000 clones, around 92% being singletons. The material was peripheral blood, obtained on day 0 of AZD1222 vaccination. Every receptor here comes from an adult in good health. The CDR3 runs from the conserved cysteine through the conserved F or W. The D gene is left open where the match is weak. Only part of the rows carry a size: once, few, many, or a class if the clone is expanded.

D gene	V gene	clone size	J gene	CDR3 protein
-	TRBV13	-	TRBJ1-1	CASSPFTGYWEGSNTEAFF
-	TRBV7-8	-	TRBJ1-1	CASRLTHTNTEAFF
-	TRBV9	-	TRBJ2-5	CASSKFWTQDEETQYF
-	TRBV4-1	once	TRBJ2-1	CASSQDSIEQFF
-	TRBV28	-	TRBJ1-5	CASSLLRGAGHQPQHF
TRBD1	TRBV5-1	-	TRBJ1-4	CASSLAGTANEKLFF
-	TRBV4-3	-	TRBJ2-2	CASSQGIYNTGELFF
-	TRBV6-2/TRBV6-3	-	TRBJ1-1	CASSSGEYTEAFF
-	TRBV19	-	TRBJ1-2	CASSRRGGLEYGYTF
-	TRBV7-9	-	TRBJ1-5	CASSPSRGEPQHF
TRBD1	TRBV18	once	TRBJ1-3	CASSPPGQAGNTIYF
-	TRBV10-3	-	TRBJ1-1	CAISERTVRNTEAFF
TRBD1	TRBV6-5	-	TRBJ1-1	CASSYARTGSHTEAFF
TRBD2	TRBV15	-	TRBJ2-3	CATSSTSGRSDTQYF
-	TRBV30	-	TRBJ2-1	CAWSVTVLNEQFF
TRBD1	TRBV5-1	-	TRBJ1-3	CASSTGQGNSGNTIYF
-	TRBV5-4	-	TRBJ1-1	CASSSGQQNTEAFF
-	TRBV7-9	-	TRBJ1-2	CASSSNRDTSNYGYTF
-	TRBV30	-	TRBJ1-1	CAWAGPNTEAFF
-	TRBV6-5	once	TRBJ1-1	CASRTTDLNTEAFF
-	TRBV7-3	-	TRBJ1-2	CASSPGTDYGYTF
-	TRBV19	-	TRBJ1-2	CASSSAGIYGYTF
-	TRBV7-9	-	TRBJ1-6	CATDGQLEDNSPLHF
-	TRBV27	-	TRBJ1-4	CASSFGVPTEKLFF
-	TRBV4-3	few	TRBJ2-5	CASSAKGREGGETQYF
-	TRBV28	-	TRBJ1-1	CASSLGWMNTEAFF